The table lists the clone carrying this T cell receptor (beta chain) with a few counts. Researchers made TCR beta libraries by using iRepertoire HTBI primers and running Arm-PCR on CDR3 regions. TCRdb called the multiplex PCR reads again in MiXCR, with one record for every CDR3 protein. This sample carries 350,000 to 500,000 distinct CDR3 sequences, around 15% of them seen once, and the ten largest clones take roughly a sixth. This sample stems from a study of regulatory T cells in long-lasting Graves disease. Time point denoted: newly diagnosed GD, antithyroid drugs for less than 3 months. Isolated PBMC RNA provided the starting material for the TCR library. An endocrinology department in Xi'an, China, recruited the patients. The germline V and J ends were trimmed by 3 bases and 8 bases, with 10 bases remaining between them. This CDR3 contains 12 residues. The germline V gene has CDR1 MDHEN and CDR2 SYDVKM.

In addition, the sample was reused for a study of T cells in Graves' hyperthyroidism and ophthalmopathy. In that study: Patients aged 18 to 65 with hyperthyroidism were newly diagnosed, with duration under 2 months. Among clonotypes expanded in thyroid above 0.001, most were also found in blood.

V usage is TRBV28 and J usage is TRBJ1-2; D is unclear. The sequence came from a woman aged 45 to 65 with Graves disease. The specimen comprised peripheral blood mononuclear cells (PBMCs), sampled at new diagnosis, from a patient treated with antithyroid drugs. The CDR3 here is CASSFQEKGYTF. The CDR3 DNA reads TGTGCCAGCAGTTTTCAGGAGAAGGGCTACACCTTC.